This T cell receptor (beta chain) was observed in a study of T cell responses to AZD1222 COVID-19 vaccine. Libraries were prepared by immunoSEQ multiplex PCR; TCRdb keeps only in-frame clonotypes and omits some of them. Here the sample spans about 120,000 clones, roughly 86% being singletons. V lost 1 base to trimming and J lost 2 bases; unmatched junction nucleotides: 6. The CDR3 extends over 16 amino acids. From germline, CDR1 is SGHDN and CDR2 FVKESK. This TCR came from an adult who received the AZD1222 COVID-19 vaccine. This chain joins TRBV14 and TRBJ1-1, with 8 bases identical to TRBD1. The sequences come from peripheral blood, collected 28 days after the second AZD1222 dose. The CDR3 spells CASSQGNRGFNTEAFF. The DNA for the CDR3 is TGTGCCAGCAGCCAAGGAAACAGGGGGTTTAACACTGAAGCTTTCTTT. Full variable domain (missing parts from reference TRBV14 and TRBJ1-1): EAGVTQFPSHSVIEKGQTVTLRCDPISGHDNLYWYRRVMGKEIKFLLHFVKESKQDESGMPNNRFLAERTGGTYSTLKVQPAELEDSGVYFCASSQGNRGFNTEAFFGQGTRLTVV.